The present TCR beta chain was sequenced within a study of cytomegalovirus exposure and HLA in healthy donors. Whole-study findings and limits: A cluster of highly shared sequence variants was likely a sequencing artifact. Within a later analysis, the majority of CMV-associated TCR beta chains appeared HLA-restricted.

For the donor in question, CMV serostatus went unrecorded. In this sample, this clone turned up a few times. The antigen is not known. Primers: 60 Vbeta forward and 13 Jbeta reverse. Method: immunoSEQ multiplex PCR; TCRdb's copy keeps in-frame clones and lacks some. The sample includes about 130,000 clones, over 50% of them seen just once. Source material: PBMCs. This TCR was recovered from a human donor in good health.

DNA of the CDR3: TGTGCCAGCAGTGAATTGGAGGGACAGGGGGCTTACGAGCAGTACTTC. Protein: CASSELEGQGAYEQYF. The J gene is TRBJ2-7, the V gene TRBV25-1, with TRBD1 identical over 12 bases. The CDR3 is 16 amino acids. Germline-derived CDR1 and CDR2 are MGHDK and SYGVNS. Trimming took 1 base from V and 4 from J; bases not matched to a gene: 5.